Below, 30 T cell receptor beta chains from the same sample are listed, as sequenced in a study of preoperative IRX-2 immunotherapy in early breast cancer. Using immunoSEQ multiplex PCR, the repertoire was profiled, and TCRdb retains in-frame clones only, with some absent. The sample carries 40,000 to 50,000 clones, 77% recorded once. Treatment denoted: preoperative locoregional IRX-2 cytokine immunotherapy. Sequences were derived from tumor tissue, sampled after IRX-2 immunotherapy. These receptors were obtained from a human donor with breast cancer.

This clone showed up just once. This chain uses TRBV15 with TRBJ2-3; 10 bases are a match to TRBD2. Germline trimming cut 6 bases from V and 0 bases from J; bases unmatched to any gene: 6. Germline CDR1 is LNHNV and CDR2 is YYDKDF (reference sequence). This CDR3 spans 16 amino acids. The DNA of the CDR3 is TGTGCCACCAGACCCGGACTAGCGGCCAGCACAGATACGCAGTATTTT. It specifies CATRPGLAASTDTQYF.

The V call is TRBV10-2, the J call TRBJ1-1; D possibly corresponds to TRBD1 (6 bases). The CDR3 loop spans 12 amino acids. Germline CDR1 WSHSY, CDR2 SAAADI. V lost 7 bases and J lost 6, with 12 bases in between. CDR3 DNA sequence: TGCGCCAGCATTGGGGGGCAGGCTGAAGCTTTCTTT. Residues: CASIGGQAEAFF.

The genes are TRBV28 and TRBJ1-4; D not certain. This CDR3 has 14 residues. The V end was cut by 2 bases, the J end by 3 bases, with 7 bases between. Germline lookup yields CDR1 MDHEN and CDR2 SYDVKM. The CDR3 here is CASSLRVSNEKLFF. The CDR3 nucleotides are TGTGCCAGCAGTTTAAGGGTGTCTAATGAAAAACTGTTTTTT.

In this sample, this clone turned up a few times. This chain links TRBV6-8 with TRBJ1-3, with D possibly matching TRBD1 (6 bases). The CDR3 sequence is 15 residues long. V lost 10 bases to trimming and J lost 0 bases, with 16 bases between them. Germline V gene data show CDR1 as MNHGY and CDR2 as SAAAGT. The CDR3 bases are TGTGCCATCAAAGGACAGTCAATCTCTGGAAACACCATATATTTT. Its translation is CAIKGQSISGNTIYF.

Only a few counts were recorded for this clone. This chain joins TRBV6-8 and TRBJ1-5, with D unclear. Trimming removed 5 bases at V and 9 bases at J, with 14 bases between. CDR3 length: 13 amino acids. The germline gives CDR1 MNHGY, CDR2 SAAAGT. The CDR3 spells CASSETRSGPQHF. The CDR3 nucleotides read TGTGCCAGCAGTGAGACGCGGAGCGGGCCCCAGCATTTT.

This clone was observed a handful of times. J is TRBJ2-1 and V is TRBV6-7, with D tentatively TRBD2 (5 bases). TRBV6-7 is an ORF, and what it does is uncertain. The CDR3 covers 14 residues. Deletions cut 6 bases from V and 6 bases from J, with 15 bases between. The DNA for the CDR3 is TGTGCCAGCAGAATTAGCTGGGAGAGCAATGAGCAGTTCTTC. This sequence encodes CASRISWESNEQFF.

The chain joins TRBV29-1 to TRBJ1-2, with 7 bases aligning to TRBD1. Germline V gene sequence: CDR1 SQVTM, CDR2 ANQGSEA. The V and J ends lost 6 bases and 4 bases, in that order; junction bases with no gene match: 5. The CDR3 is 12 residues long. CDR3 sequence (DNA): TGCAGCGTCGGGACAGACGGCTATGGCTACACCTTC. Protein sequence: CSVGTDGYGYTF.

The sample holds a few counts of this clone. The chain has TRBV6-8 and TRBJ1-2; D unclear. This CDR3 has 15 amino acids. Between the trimmed V and J ends, which lost 0 bases and 4 bases, there was a span of 12 bases. Germline V gene sequence: CDR1 MNHGY, CDR2 SAAAGT. The CDR3, as DNA: TGTGCCAGCAGTTACTCTCTTCTTACCCTCTATGGCTACACCTTC. Translated: CASSYSLLTLYGYTF.

There are a few counts of this clone. The rearrangement joins TRBV7-7 to TRBJ1-4, with D perhaps TRBD1 (5 bases). Germline assignment: CDR1 SSHAT and CDR2 FNYEAQ (reference sequence). V lost 3 bases and J lost 6, with 14 bases in between. CDR3 size: 15 residues. The DNA of the CDR3 is TGTGCCAGCAGCTTGAGATTTGGACAAGATGAAAAACTGTTTTTT. The encoded protein is CASSLRFGQDEKLFF.

This clone was counted a single time. The rearrangement joins TRBV14 to TRBJ2-7, with 7 positions matching TRBD1. With 4 bases clipped from V and 0 bases from J, the junction kept 12 bases outside the gene matches. CDR3 length: 17 residues. Germline CDR1 is SGHDN and CDR2 is FVKESK. Here the CDR3 reads CASSLGSLRDSSYEQYF. For the CDR3, the DNA is TGTGCCAGCAGCCTCGGAAGTCTCCGGGACAGCTCCTACGAGCAGTACTTC. Full variable domain (outside the CDR3, taken from reference TRBV14 and TRBJ2-7): EAGVTQFPSHSVIEKGQTVTLRCDPISGHDNLYWYRRVMGKEIKFLLHFVKESKQDESGMPNNRFLAERTGGTYSTLKVQPAELEDSGVYFCASSLGSLRDSSYEQYFGPGTRLTVT.

The genes are TRBV5-1 and TRBJ2-3, with 8 bases matching TRBD1. The CDR3 runs to 15 residues. Germline V gene data show CDR1 as SGHRS and CDR2 as YFSETQ. V was clipped by 1 base and J by 4 bases; unmatched bases: 5. DNA for the CDR3: TGCGCCAGCAGCTTGTCAGGGGGCAGCGCAGATACGCAGTATTTT. Its protein is CASSLSGGSADTQYF.

The chain uses TRBV19 and TRBJ2-7; 9 bases align to TRBD1. This CDR3 contains 14 residues. Trimming removed 5 bases from V and 5 bases from J; junction bases left unmatched: 7. Germline-derived CDR1 and CDR2 are LNHDA and SQIVND (reference sequence). CDR3 in amino acids: CASSPNRGQDEQYF. The CDR3 nucleotides read TGTGCCAGTAGTCCCAACAGGGGGCAAGACGAGCAGTACTTC.

J is TRBJ1-4 and V is TRBV14, with D unresolved. The V gene lost 7 bases and the J gene lost 5 bases, with 17 bases spanning the gap. The CDR3 covers 15 residues. CDR1 is SGHDN and CDR2 is FVKESK in the germline V gene. The CDR3 loop reads CASNHRQLSNEKLFF. The CDR3 bases are TGTGCCAGCAACCACCGTCAATTGTCCAATGAAAAACTGTTTTTT. The whole variable domain, filled in from reference TRBV14 and TRBJ1-4, reads EAGVTQFPSHSVIEKGQTVTLRCDPISGHDNLYWYRRVMGKEIKFLLHFVKESKQDESGMPNNRFLAERTGGTYSTLKVQPAELEDSGVYFCASNHRQLSNEKLFFGSGTQLSVL.

V and J are TRBV5-1 and TRBJ2-6, with D uncertain. Germline V lookup: CDR1 SGHRS, CDR2 YFSETQ. This CDR3 contains 15 residues. V was cut by 6 bases and J by 0 bases, with 10 bases left in between. CDR3 nucleotide sequence: TGCGCCAGCACCCCGGCCAACTCTGGGGCCAACGTCCTGACTTTC. Protein sequence: CASTPANSGANVLTF.

The rearrangement links TRBV19 to TRBJ1-4, with TRBD1 identical over 9 bases. The V gene end was trimmed by 3 bases and the J gene end by 6 bases; junction bases not matched to a gene: 2. This CDR3 is 14 amino acids long. Germline V gene data show CDR1 as LNHDA and CDR2 as SQIVND (reference sequence). The CDR3 spells CASSMRTGDEKLFF. CDR3 DNA: TGTGCCAGTAGTATGCGGACAGGGGATGAAAAACTGTTTTTT.

This chain's CDR3 is CSVLRGRTDTQYF. The CDR3 nucleotides read TGCAGCGTCCTTAGAGGTCGGACAGATACGCAGTATTTT. This chain joins TRBV29-1 and TRBJ2-3; D gene ambiguous. The V gene's germline CDR1 is SQVTM and CDR2 ANQGSEA. There are 13 residues in the CDR3. With 6 bases removed from V and 3 bases from J, the gap between germline ends came to 13 bases.

As concerns this clone: The DNA has an unread or ambiguous base, and its residue is written X. The chain has TRBV6-8 and TRBJ2-5; D is unresolved. CDR1 and CDR2 from the germline V gene are MNHGY and SAAAGT. This CDR3 spans 12 amino acids. Trimming pared 0 bases from V and 5 bases from J, leaving 4 bases between. CDR3 loop: CASSYSXETQYF. CDR3 in DNA: TGTGCCAGCAGTTACTCGRGGGAGACCCAGTACTTC.

This clone has a single count. The chain carries TRBV6-8 and TRBJ1-3; 7 bases are a match to TRBD1. Germline values: CDR1 MNHGY, CDR2 SAAAGT. CDR3 length equals 17 residues. Trimming removed 0 bases from V and 0 bases from J; junction bases left unmatched: 5. The CDR3 sequence: CASSYSTAGGSGNTIYF. CDR3 bases: TGTGCCAGCAGTTACTCGACTGCAGGGGGCTCTGGAAACACCATATATTTT.

In this sample, this clone turned up once. The genes are TRBV5-2 and TRBJ2-5. TRBV5-2 is given as a pseudogene. This CDR3 region has 13 residues. CDR3 protein: CASSPRPQETQYF. CDR3 sequence (DNA): TGTGCCAGCAGCCCGAGACCCCAAGAGACCCAGTACTTC.

The V gene is TRBV11-3, the J gene TRBJ2-1; 14 positions agree with TRBD2. CDR3 length: 15 amino acids. The germline gives CDR1 SGHNT, CDR2 YENEEA. Trimming cost V 5 bases and J 6 bases; bases outside gene matches: 3. The CDR3 region has the DNA TGTGCCAGCAGCCCGGGACTAGCGGGGGCCAATGAGCAGTTCTTC. Protein: CASSPGLAGANEQFF.

The V and J genes are TRBV19 and TRBJ1-5; 7 bases align to TRBD1. The CDR3 has 13 amino acids. CDR1 is LNHDA, CDR2 SQIVND, per germline (reference sequence). V was pared by 7 bases and J by 6 bases, with 6 bases of the junction left unmatched. The CDR3 DNA is TGTGCCAGTACTTCGACAGGGAGTCAGCCCCAGCATTTT. Residues: CASTSTGSQPQHF.

This clone was observed a few times. The chain combines TRBV19 with TRBJ1-6; a possible D gene is TRBD1 (6 bases). The CDR3 is 12 amino acids. Per germline, CDR1 LNHDA and CDR2 SQIVND (reference sequence). V was clipped by 4 bases and J by 15 bases, with 13 bases between them. CDR3 sequence: CASSTQTGLLHF. DNA for the CDR3: TGTGCCAGTAGTACCCAGACAGGTCTCCTCCACTTT. The whole variable domain, filled in from reference TRBV19 and TRBJ1-6, reads DGGITQSPKYLFRKEGQNVTLSCEQNLNHDAMYWYRQDPGQGLRLIYYSQIVNDFQKGDIAEGYSVSREKKESFPLTVTSAQKNPTAFYLCASSTQTGLLHFGNGTRLTVT.

This clone has just one count. V is TRBV6-1 and J is TRBJ1-6; D remains ambiguous. The V end lost 1 base, the J end lost 9 bases, and 10 bases lay between the germline ends. Germline assignment: CDR1 MNHNS and CDR2 SASEGT. The CDR3 has 14 amino acids. CDR3 bases: TGTGCCAGCAGTGAAGGGTACTTCGGTTCACCCCTCCACTTT. It is translated as CASSEGYFGSPLHF.

This chain connects TRBV28 to TRBJ2-1; 7 nucleotides align to TRBD2. V lost 3 bases and J lost 7; bases outside the gene matches: 9. CDR1 MDHEN and CDR2 SYDVKM come from the germline V gene. The CDR3 extends over 15 amino acids. The DNA of the CDR3 is TGTGCCAGCAGTTTGTTCGGGGAGGGAAAGAATGAGCAGTTCTTC. Its protein product is CASSLFGEGKNEQFF.

The gene calls are TRBV19 and TRBJ2-7, with 8 bases matching TRBD1. There are 13 residues in the CDR3. Germline CDR1 reads LNHDA; CDR2 reads SQIVND (reference sequence). The V segment lost 6 bases and the J segment 3 bases; nucleotides outside the gene matches: 4. CDR3 region: CASRKGQDYEQYF. CDR3 sequence (DNA): TGTGCCAGTAGAAAGGGACAGGACTACGAGCAGTACTTC.

This clone turned up a few times. This sequence joins TRBV6-8 and TRBJ2-5, with TRBD2 matching 10 bases. CDR1 is MNHGY and CDR2 is SAAAGT in the germline V gene. V gave up 10 bases and J gave up 4 bases; unmatched junction bases: 12. CDR3 length: 15 amino acids. The CDR3 here is CAIRVGLAGVETQYF. The CDR3 DNA sequence: TGTGCCATCAGGGTGGGCCTAGCGGGGGTAGAGACCCAGTACTTC.

The rearrangement joins TRBV28 to TRBJ1-1; possible D gene TRBD1, 5 bases. Germline V gene sequence: CDR1 MDHEN, CDR2 SYDVKM. The length of the CDR3 is 14 residues. The germline V and J ends were trimmed by 7 bases and 5 bases, with 17 bases remaining between them. The CDR3 DNA sequence: TGTGCCAGCACCACCCCAGGGTGGGGGACTGAAGCTTTCTTT. It codes for CASTTPGWGTEAFF.

CDR3 sequence reads: CATSAGRGANYGYTF. CDR3 nucleotide sequence: TGTGCCACCAGCGCAGGTCGGGGAGCAAACTATGGCTACACCTTC. This rearrangement joins TRBV15 to TRBJ1-2; D call uncertain. Trimming took 5 bases from V and 2 from J, leaving 15 bases between them. In germline, CDR1 is LNHNV, CDR2 YYDKDF (reference sequence). This CDR3 region has 15 residues.

This clone was recorded once. The CDR3 sequence is CASSEGHGTGNTIYF. CDR3 nucleotide sequence: TGTGCCAGCAGTGAAGGACACGGCACTGGAAACACCATATATTTT. The V call is TRBV6-1, the J call TRBJ1-3; D call uncertain. The CDR3 has 15 residues. V was pared by 1 base and J by 2 bases, with 9 bases between. Germline V gene lookup returns CDR1 MNHNS and CDR2 SASEGT.

The V gene is TRBV19, the J gene TRBJ1-3; D remains unclear. The CDR3 covers 14 residues. Per germline, CDR1 LNHDA and CDR2 SQIVND (reference sequence). Trimming removed 5 bases from V and 0 bases from J, with 8 bases in between. CDR3 in amino acids: CASSWRSSGNTIYF. CDR3 DNA: TGTGCCAGTAGTTGGCGGAGCTCTGGAAACACCATATATTTT.